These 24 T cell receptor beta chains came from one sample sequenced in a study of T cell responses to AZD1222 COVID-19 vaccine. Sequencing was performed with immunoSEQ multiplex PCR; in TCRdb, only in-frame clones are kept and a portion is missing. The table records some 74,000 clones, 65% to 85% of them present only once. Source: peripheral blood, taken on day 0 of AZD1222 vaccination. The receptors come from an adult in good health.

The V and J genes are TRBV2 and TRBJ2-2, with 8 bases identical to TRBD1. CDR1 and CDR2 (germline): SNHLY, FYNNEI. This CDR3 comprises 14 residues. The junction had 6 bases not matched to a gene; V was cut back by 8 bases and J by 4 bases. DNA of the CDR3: TGTGCCAGCTCCGGGACAGGAGGCACCGGGGAGCTGTTTTTT. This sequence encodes CASSGTGGTGELFF.

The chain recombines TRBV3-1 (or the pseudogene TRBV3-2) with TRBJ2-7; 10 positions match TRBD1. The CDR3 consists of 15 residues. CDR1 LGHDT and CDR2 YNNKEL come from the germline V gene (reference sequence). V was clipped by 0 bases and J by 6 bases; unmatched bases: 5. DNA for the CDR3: TGTGCCAGCAGCCAAGATCCGGGGACAGGGGCCGAGCAGTACTTC. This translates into CASSQDPGTGAEQYF.

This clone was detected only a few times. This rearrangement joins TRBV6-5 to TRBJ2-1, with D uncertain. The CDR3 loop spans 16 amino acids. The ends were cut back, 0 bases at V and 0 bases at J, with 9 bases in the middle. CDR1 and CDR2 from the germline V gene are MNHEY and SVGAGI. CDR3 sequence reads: CASSYSGQSSYNEQFF. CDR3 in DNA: TGTGCCAGCAGTTACTCGGGCCAGAGCTCCTACAATGAGCAGTTCTTC.

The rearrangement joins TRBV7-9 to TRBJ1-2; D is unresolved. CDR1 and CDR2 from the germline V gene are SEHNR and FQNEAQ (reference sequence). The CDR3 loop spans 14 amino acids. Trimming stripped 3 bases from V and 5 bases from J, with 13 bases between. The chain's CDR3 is CASSFEGWGYGYTF. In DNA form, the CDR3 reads TGTGCCAGCAGCTTCGAGGGATGGGGATATGGCTACACCTTC.

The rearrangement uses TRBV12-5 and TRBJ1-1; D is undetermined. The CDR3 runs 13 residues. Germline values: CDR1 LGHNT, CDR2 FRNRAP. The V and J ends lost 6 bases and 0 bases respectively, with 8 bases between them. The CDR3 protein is CASGREMNTEAFF. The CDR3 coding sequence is TGTGCTAGTGGGAGAGAGATGAACACTGAAGCTTTCTTT. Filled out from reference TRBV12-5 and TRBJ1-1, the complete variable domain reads DARVTQTPRHKVTEMGQEVTMRCQPILGHNTVFWYRQTMMQGLELLAYFRNRAPLDDSGMPKDRFSAEMPDATLATLKIQPSEPRDSAVYFCASGREMNTEAFFGQGTRLTVV.

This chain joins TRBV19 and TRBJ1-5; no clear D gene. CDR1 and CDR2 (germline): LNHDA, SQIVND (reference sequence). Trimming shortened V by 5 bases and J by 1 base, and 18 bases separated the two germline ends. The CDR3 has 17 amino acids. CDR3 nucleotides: TGTGCCAGTAGTCCGTTGACCGTGGCCAAGAGCAATCAGCCCCAGCATTTT. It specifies CASSPLTVAKSNQPQHF.

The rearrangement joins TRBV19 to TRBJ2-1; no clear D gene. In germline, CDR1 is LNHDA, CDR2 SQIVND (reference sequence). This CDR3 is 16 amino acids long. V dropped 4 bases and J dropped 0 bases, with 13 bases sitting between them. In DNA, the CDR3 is TGTGCCAGTAGTAGGTCCCCAGGAAGCTCCTACAATGAGCAGTTCTTC. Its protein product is CASSRSPGSSYNEQFF.

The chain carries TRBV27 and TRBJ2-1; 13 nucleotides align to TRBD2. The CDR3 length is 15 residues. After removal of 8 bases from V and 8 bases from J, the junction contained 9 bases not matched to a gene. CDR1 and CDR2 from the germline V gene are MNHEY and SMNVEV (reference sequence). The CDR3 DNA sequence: TGTGCCAGCGCCCCACTAGCGGGGGGGCAATATGAGCAGTTCTTC. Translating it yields CASAPLAGGQYEQFF.

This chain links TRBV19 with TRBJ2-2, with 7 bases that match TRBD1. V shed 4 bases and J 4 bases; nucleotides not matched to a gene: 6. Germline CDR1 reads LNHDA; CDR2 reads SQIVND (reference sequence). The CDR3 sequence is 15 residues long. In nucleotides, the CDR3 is TGTGCCAGTAGTACAATTCGACAGGGCACCGGGGAGCTGTTTTTT. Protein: CASSTIRQGTGELFF.

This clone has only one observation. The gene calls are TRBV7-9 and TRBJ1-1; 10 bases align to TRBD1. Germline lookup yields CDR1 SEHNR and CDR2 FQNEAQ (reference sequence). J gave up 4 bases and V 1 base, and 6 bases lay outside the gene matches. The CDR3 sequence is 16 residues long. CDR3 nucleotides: TGTGCCAGCAGCTTAGGTGGGACAGGGGCTCTCACTGAAGCTTTCTTT. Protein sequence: CASSLGGTGALTEAFF.

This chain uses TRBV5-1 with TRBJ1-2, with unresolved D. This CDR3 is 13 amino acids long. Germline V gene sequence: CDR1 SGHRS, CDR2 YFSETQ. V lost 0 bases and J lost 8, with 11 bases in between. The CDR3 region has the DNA TGCGCCAGCAGCTTGGACAGCCCGAACGGCTACACCTTC. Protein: CASSLDSPNGYTF.

The CDR3 nucleotides read TGCGCCAGCAGTCAATCGCCCTCGGCAGGGAGGAATCAGCCCCAGCATTTT. Amino acids: CASSQSPSAGRNQPQHF. The gene calls are TRBV23-1 and TRBJ1-5; D might be TRBD1 (5 bases). TRBV23-1 is known as an ORF, though its function is uncertain. The CDR3 covers 17 residues. Trimming cost V 0 bases and J 4 bases, with 16 bases left between them.

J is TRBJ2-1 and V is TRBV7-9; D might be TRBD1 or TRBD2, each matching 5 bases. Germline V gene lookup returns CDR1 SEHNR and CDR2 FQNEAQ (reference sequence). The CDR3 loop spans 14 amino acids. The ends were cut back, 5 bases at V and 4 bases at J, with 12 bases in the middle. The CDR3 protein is CASSPPGRYNEQFF. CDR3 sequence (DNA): TGTGCCAGCAGCCCCCCGGGACGGTACAATGAGCAGTTCTTC.

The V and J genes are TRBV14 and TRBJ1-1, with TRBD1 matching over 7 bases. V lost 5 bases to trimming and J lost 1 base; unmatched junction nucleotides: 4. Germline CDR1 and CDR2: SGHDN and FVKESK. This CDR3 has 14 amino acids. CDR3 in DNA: TGTGCCAGCAGCAGGGGGACAGCGAACACTGAAGCTTTCTTT. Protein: CASSRGTANTEAFF.

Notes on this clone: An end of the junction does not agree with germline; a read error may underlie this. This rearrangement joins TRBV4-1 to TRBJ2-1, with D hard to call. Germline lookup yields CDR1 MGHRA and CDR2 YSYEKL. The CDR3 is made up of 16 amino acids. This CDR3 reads CARSRPRLGNYNEQFF. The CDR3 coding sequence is TGCGCCCGCAGCCGGCCGAGGTTGGGGAACTACAATGAGCAGTTCTTC.

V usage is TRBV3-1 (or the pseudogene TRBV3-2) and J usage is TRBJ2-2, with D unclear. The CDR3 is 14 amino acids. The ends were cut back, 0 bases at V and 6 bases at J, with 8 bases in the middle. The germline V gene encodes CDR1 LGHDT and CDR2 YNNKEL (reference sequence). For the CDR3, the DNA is TGTGCCAGCAGCCAAGATTTGGGGTCCGGGGAGCTGTTTTTT. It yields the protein CASSQDLGSGELFF.

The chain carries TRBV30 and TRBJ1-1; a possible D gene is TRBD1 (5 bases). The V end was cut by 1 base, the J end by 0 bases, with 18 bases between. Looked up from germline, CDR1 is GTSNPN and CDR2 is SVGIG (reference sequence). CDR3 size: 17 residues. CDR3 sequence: CAWSGRWGLDMNTEAFF. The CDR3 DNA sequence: TGTGCCTGGAGTGGGCGATGGGGTCTGGACATGAACACTGAAGCTTTCTTT.

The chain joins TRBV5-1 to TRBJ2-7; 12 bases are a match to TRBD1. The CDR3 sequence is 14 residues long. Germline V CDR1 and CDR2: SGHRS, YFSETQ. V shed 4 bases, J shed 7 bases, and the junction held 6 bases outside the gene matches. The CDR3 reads CASSGTGGSVEQYF. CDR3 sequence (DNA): TGCGCCAGCAGCGGGACAGGGGGCTCGGTTGAGCAGTACTTC.

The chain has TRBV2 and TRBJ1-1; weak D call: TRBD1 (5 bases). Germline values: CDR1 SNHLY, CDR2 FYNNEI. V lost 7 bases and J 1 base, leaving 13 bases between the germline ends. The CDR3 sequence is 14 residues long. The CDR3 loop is CASMSRVGNTEAFF. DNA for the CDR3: TGTGCCAGCATGAGCAGGGTAGGGAACACTGAAGCTTTCTTT. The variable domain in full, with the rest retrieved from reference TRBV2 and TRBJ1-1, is EPEVTQTPSHQVTQMGQEVILRCVPISNHLYFYWYRQILGQKVEFLVSFYNNEISEKSEIFDDQFSVERPDGSNFTLKIRSTKLEDSAMYFCASMSRVGNTEAFFGQGTRLTVV.

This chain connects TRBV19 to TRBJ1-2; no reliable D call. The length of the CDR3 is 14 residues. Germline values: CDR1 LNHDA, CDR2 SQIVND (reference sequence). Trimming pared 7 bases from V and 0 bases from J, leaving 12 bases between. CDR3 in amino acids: CASTPGLTNYGYTF. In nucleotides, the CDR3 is TGTGCCAGTACGCCTGGTTTGACTAACTATGGCTACACCTTC.

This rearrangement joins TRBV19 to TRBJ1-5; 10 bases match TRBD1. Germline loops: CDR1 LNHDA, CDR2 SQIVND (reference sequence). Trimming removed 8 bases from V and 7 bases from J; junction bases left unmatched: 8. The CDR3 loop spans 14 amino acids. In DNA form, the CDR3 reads TGTGCCAGTTGGGACAGGGGTAGGCAACAGCCCCAGCATTTT. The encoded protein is CASWDRGRQQPQHF. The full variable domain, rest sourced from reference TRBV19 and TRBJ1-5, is DGGITQSPKYLFRKEGQNVTLSCEQNLNHDAMYWYRQDPGQGLRLIYYSQIVNDFQKGDIAEGYSVSREKKESFPLTVTSAQKNPTAFYLCASWDRGRQQPQHFGDGTRLSIL.

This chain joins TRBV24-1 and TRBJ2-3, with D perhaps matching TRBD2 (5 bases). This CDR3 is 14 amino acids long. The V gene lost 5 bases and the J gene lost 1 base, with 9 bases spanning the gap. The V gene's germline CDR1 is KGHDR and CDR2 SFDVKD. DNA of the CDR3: TGTGCCACCAGTGTCGGTAGCGGCACAGATACGCAGTATTTT. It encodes CATSVGSGTDTQYF.

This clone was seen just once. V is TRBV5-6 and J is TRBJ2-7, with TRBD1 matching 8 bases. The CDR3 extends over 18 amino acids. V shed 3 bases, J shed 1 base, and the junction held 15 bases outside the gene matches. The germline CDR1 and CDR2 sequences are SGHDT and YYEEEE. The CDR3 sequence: CASSSNGLPGGSSYEQYF. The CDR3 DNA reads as TGTGCCAGCAGCTCTAATGGATTACCAGGGGGCTCATCCTACGAGCAGTACTTC. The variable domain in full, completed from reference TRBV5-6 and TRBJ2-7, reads DAGVTQSPTHLIKTRGQQVTLRCSPKSGHDTVSWYQQALGQGPQFIFQYYEEEERQRGNFPDRFSGHQFPNYSSELNVNALLLGDSALYLCASSSNGLPGGSSYEQYFGPGTRLTVT.

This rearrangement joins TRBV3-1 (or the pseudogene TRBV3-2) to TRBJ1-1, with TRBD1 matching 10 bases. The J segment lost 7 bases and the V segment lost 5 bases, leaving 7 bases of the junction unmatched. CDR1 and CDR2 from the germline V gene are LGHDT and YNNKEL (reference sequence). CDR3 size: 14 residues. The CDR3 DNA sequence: TGTGCCAGCAGCTTTGGACAGGGGGTGAGTGAAGCTTTCTTT. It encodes CASSFGQGVSEAFF.